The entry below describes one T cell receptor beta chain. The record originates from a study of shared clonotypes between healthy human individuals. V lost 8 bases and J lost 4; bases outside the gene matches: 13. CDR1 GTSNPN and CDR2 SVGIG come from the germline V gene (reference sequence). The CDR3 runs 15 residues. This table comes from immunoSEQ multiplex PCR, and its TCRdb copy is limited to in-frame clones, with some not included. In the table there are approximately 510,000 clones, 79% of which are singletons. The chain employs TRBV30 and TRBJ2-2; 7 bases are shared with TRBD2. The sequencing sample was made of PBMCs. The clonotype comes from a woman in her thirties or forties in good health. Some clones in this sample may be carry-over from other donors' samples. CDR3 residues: CAGPMGGRGTGELFF. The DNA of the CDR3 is TGTGCCGGCCCCATGGGAGGGAGGGGCACCGGGGAGCTGTTTTTT.